The subject of this entry is one T cell receptor beta chain. The CDR3 sequence is 14 residues long. Germline V lookup: CDR1 SGHRS, CDR2 YFSETQ. V lost 2 bases to trimming and J lost 0 bases; unmatched junction nucleotides: 2. The data were taken from a study of blood T cell repertoires in COVID-19. Profiling relied on immunoSEQ multiplex PCR, and the TCRdb table lists in-frame clones only, not all of them. The sample includes tens of thousands of clones, 82% of them seen just once. The chain joins TRBV5-1 to TRBJ2-7; 7 bases align to TRBD2. The source is a human donor in a cohort sampled during active COVID-19. The material sequenced was peripheral blood. CDR3 loop: CASSLAGISYEQYF. CDR3 in DNA: TGCGCCAGCAGCTTAGCGGGGATCTCCTACGAGCAGTACTTC.